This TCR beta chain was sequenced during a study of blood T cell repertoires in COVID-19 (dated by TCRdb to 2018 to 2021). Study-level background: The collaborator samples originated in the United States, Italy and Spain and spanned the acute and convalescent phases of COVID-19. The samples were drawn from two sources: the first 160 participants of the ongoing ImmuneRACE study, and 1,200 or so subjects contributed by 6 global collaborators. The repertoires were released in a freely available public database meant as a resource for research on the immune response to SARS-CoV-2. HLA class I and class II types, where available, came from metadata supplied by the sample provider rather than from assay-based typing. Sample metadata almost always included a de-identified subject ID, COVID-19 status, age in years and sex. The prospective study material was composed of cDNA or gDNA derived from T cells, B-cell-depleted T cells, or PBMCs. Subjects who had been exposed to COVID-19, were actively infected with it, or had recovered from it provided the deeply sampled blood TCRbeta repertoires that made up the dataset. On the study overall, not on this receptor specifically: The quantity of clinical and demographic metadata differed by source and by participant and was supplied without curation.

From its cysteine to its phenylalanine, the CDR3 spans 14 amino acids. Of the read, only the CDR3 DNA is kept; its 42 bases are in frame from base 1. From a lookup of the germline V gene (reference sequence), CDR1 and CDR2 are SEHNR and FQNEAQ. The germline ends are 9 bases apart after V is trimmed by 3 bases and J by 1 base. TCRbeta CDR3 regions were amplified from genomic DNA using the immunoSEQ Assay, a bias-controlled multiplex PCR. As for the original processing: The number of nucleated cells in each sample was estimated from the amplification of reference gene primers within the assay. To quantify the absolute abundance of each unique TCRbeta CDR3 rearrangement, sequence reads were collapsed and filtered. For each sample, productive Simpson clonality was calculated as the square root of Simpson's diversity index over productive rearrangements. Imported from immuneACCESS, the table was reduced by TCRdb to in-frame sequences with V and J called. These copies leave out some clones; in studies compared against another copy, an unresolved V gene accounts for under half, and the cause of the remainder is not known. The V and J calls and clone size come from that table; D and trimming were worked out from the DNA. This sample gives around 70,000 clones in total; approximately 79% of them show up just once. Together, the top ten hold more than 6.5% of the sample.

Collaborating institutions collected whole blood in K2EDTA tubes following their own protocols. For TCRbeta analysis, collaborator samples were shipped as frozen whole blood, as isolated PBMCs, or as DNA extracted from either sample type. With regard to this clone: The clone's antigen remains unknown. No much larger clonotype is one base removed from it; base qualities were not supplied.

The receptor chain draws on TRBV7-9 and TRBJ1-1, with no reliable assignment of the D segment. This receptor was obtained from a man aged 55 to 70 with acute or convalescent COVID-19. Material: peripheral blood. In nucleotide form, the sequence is TGTGCCAGCAGCTTTGGCTCGGGGAACACTGAAGCTTTCTTT. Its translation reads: CASSFGSGNTEAFF.